The entry below gives a single T cell receptor beta chain sequence along with its context. PCR used 60 Vbeta primers and 13 Jbeta primers. Original methodology: An analysis that came later counted tens of millions of unique TCR beta chains, 9 million to 12 million shared. The table came from immunoSEQ multiplex PCR; TCRdb's copy has only in-frame clones and leaves some out. V, J and clone size reflect that table, while D and trimming were determined from the DNA. The repertoire holds over 75,000 clones, with roughly four fifths as singletons. This record comes from a study of cytomegalovirus exposure and HLA in healthy donors. V lost 5 bases and J lost 4; bases outside the gene matches: 4. Germline CDR1 is LNHNV and CDR2 is YYDKDF (reference sequence). CDR3 length: 14 amino acids.

This TCR was sampled from a woman aged 18 to 35 in good health and CMV-seropositive. The chain recombines TRBV15 with TRBJ2-3, with 9 bases that match TRBD2. Sample: PBMCs. The CDR3 here is CATSLAGRADTQYF. The CDR3 region has the DNA TGTGCCACCAGCCTAGCGGGGAGAGCAGATACGCAGTATTTT.